These 16 T cell receptor beta chains originate from one sample sequenced in a study of control samples from healthy donors and cancer patients. Assay: immunoSEQ multiplex PCR; the TCRdb copy retains only in-frame clones and omits some. The sample consists of approximately 120,000 clones, less than 95% of them appearing once. Sequenced input: blood. The receptor set was obtained from a human donor in good health. The donor label of this sample is uncertain.

The chain is built from TRBV2 and TRBJ1-3; 7 bases match TRBD1. V was pared by 6 bases and J by 0 bases, with 5 bases of the junction left unmatched. This CDR3 spans 15 amino acids. Germline lookup yields CDR1 SNHLY and CDR2 FYNNEI. CDR3 region: CASRGQFHSGNTIYF. The CDR3, as DNA: TGTGCCAGCAGGGGACAGTTCCACTCTGGAAACACCATATATTTT.

The rearrangement uses TRBV25-1 and TRBJ2-2; maybe TRBD2 (7 bases). The CDR3 runs to 16 residues. The ends were cut back, 7 bases at V and 3 bases at J, with 18 bases in the middle. CDR1 MGHDK and CDR2 SYGVNS come from the germline V gene. In nucleotides, the CDR3 is TGTGCCAGCAAAGCTCGGGTAGGGGGGGACACCGGGGAGCTGTTTTTT. Residues: CASKARVGGDTGELFF.

V is TRBV7-9 and J is TRBJ2-7, with a possible D match to TRBD1 (6 bases). CDR1 and CDR2 from the germline V gene are SEHNR and FQNEAQ (reference sequence). The V and J ends lost 5 bases and 1 base respectively, with 12 bases between them. The CDR3 runs to 14 residues. The CDR3 loop reads CASSNPRGSYEQYF. In nucleotides, the CDR3 is TGTGCCAGCAGCAACCCCAGGGGTTCCTACGAGCAGTACTTC.

About this clone: The sample carries other DNA sequences with the same CDR3. The chain has TRBV3-1 (or the pseudogene TRBV3-2) and TRBJ1-2; 7 bases agree with TRBD1. Germline assignment: CDR1 LGHDT and CDR2 YNNKEL (reference sequence). The CDR3 runs 13 residues. Trimming cost V 1 base and J 8 bases; bases outside gene matches: 4. In nucleotides, the CDR3 is TGTGCCAGCAGCCAAGGGACAGGATTAGGCTACACCTTC. Protein product: CASSQGTGLGYTF.

This clone was seen just once. The chain couples TRBV4-1 to TRBJ2-1; D is perhaps TRBD2 (5 bases). Trimming took 4 bases from V and 3 from J, leaving 19 bases between them. The CDR3 has 17 amino acids. Germline V gene sequence: CDR1 MGHRA, CDR2 YSYEKL. CDR3: CASSLSGHLGSYNEQFF. DNA of the CDR3: TGCGCCAGCAGCCTTTCGGGCCACCTGGGGAGCTACAATGAGCAGTTCTTC.

The chain couples TRBV27 to TRBJ1-1, with D perhaps matching TRBD1 (5 bases). Germline assignment: CDR1 MNHEY and CDR2 SMNVEV (reference sequence). The CDR3 consists of 12 residues. The V gene lost 6 bases and the J gene lost 0 bases, with 5 bases spanning the gap. CDR3 nucleotides: TGTGCCAGCAGGGACATGAACACTGAAGCTTTCTTT. Translation gives CASRDMNTEAFF.

The count of this clone is one. V usage is TRBV7-9 and J usage is TRBJ2-7, with TRBD1 matching 11 bases. CDR1 SEHNR and CDR2 FQNEAQ come from the germline V gene (reference sequence). The CDR3 length is 14 residues. V trimming: 3 bases; J trimming: 6 bases; junction bases outside the gene matches: 4. For the CDR3, the DNA is TGTGCCAGCAGCTTCGGGACAGGGGGGTCCGAGCAGTACTTC. It yields the protein CASSFGTGGSEQYF.

The J gene is TRBJ1-1, the V gene TRBV6-5, with D possibly TRBD1 on 6 matching bases. Trimming shortened V by 7 bases and J by 4 bases, and 13 bases separated the two germline ends. Germline V gene lookup returns CDR1 MNHEY and CDR2 SVGAGI. The CDR3 has 13 amino acids. CDR3 nucleotides: TGTGCCAGCACCGGGGGGCTGGGCACTGAAGCTTTCTTT. Translated, it gives CASTGGLGTEAFF.

J is TRBJ1-3 and V is TRBV19, with 7 bases that match TRBD1. CDR1 is LNHDA and CDR2 is SQIVND in the germline V gene (reference sequence). CDR3 length equals 18 residues. Losses at the gene ends were 4 bases for V and 0 bases for J; bases not matched to a gene: 12. The CDR3 region is CASSKEGFDRVSGNTIYF. The CDR3 DNA reads TGTGCCAGTAGTAAGGAAGGGTTCGACAGGGTCTCTGGAAACACCATATATTTT.

The chain uses TRBV7-9 and TRBJ1-4; D call uncertain. Germline CDR1 SEHNR, CDR2 FQNEAQ (reference sequence). Trimming left V 3 bases short and J 5 bases short, with 10 bases between. The CDR3 length is 14 residues. CDR3 in DNA: TGTGCCAGCAGCTTGGCCGCCTCCAATGAAAAACTGTTTTTT. The encoded protein is CASSLAASNEKLFF. Using reference TRBV7-9 and TRBJ1-4 for the parts outside the CDR3, the full variable domain is DTGVSQNPRHKITKRGQNVTFRCDPISEHNRLYWYRQTLGQGPEFLTYFQNEAQLEKSRLLSDRFSAERPKGSFSTLEIQRTEQGDSAMYLCASSLAASNEKLFFGSGTQLSVL.

This clone was counted only a few times. One junction end disagrees with the germline gene, perhaps due to a read error. The rearrangement joins TRBV30 to TRBJ2-7; a weak D match, TRBD1 (6 bases). CDR1 and CDR2 from the germline V gene are GTSNPN and SVGIG (reference sequence). This CDR3 region has 11 residues. In DNA form, the CDR3 reads TGTGCCTGGAGACAGACACAGGGTATGAATTTC. Protein sequence: CAWRQTQGMNF.

CDR3 nucleotide sequence: TGTGCCAGCTCACCCCAGAGCTCCTACGAGCAGTACTTC. Amino acids: CASSPQSSYEQYF. The chain links TRBV18 to TRBJ2-7; no reliable D call. Germline V gene lookup returns CDR1 KGHSH and CDR2 LQKENI. Trimming shortened V by 3 bases and J by 0 bases, and 6 bases separated the two germline ends. The CDR3 is made up of 13 amino acids.

The rearrangement links TRBV5-1 to TRBJ2-3; TRBD1 agrees at 12 bases. The germline V gene has CDR1 SGHRS and CDR2 YFSETQ. The ends lost 5 bases at V and 4 bases at J; junction bases unmatched: 2. The CDR3 spans 14 residues. This chain's CDR3 is CASRGTGGADTQYF. In DNA, the CDR3 is TGCGCCAGCAGGGGGACAGGGGGCGCAGATACGCAGTATTTT. The full variable domain, with the rest looked up from reference TRBV5-1 and TRBJ2-3, is KAGVTQTPRYLIKTRGQQVTLSCSPISGHRSVSWYQQTPGQGLQFLFEYFSETQRNKGNFPGRFSGRQFSNSRSEMNVSTLELGDSALYLCASRGTGGADTQYFGPGTRLTVL.

This rearrangement joins TRBV11-2 to TRBJ2-3, with D perhaps matching TRBD2 (6 bases). Per germline, CDR1 SGHAT and CDR2 FQNNGV. Trimming removed 5 bases at V and 9 bases at J, with 9 bases between. CDR3 size: 11 residues. The CDR3 loop reads CASSAGGTQYF. The CDR3 region has the DNA TGTGCCAGCAGCGCCGGAGGGACGCAGTATTTT.

As for this clone: Other DNA sequences of this sample code for an identical CDR3. This chain uses TRBV5-6 with TRBJ1-3; a possible D gene is TRBD1 (5 bases). Germline-derived CDR1 and CDR2 are SGHDT and YYEEEE. Trimming left V 3 bases short and J 0 bases short, with 7 bases between. CDR3 length equals 14 residues. The CDR3 region has the DNA TGTGCCAGCAGCTCAGGGTACTCTGGAAACACCATATATTTT. Translating it yields CASSSGYSGNTIYF.

Only one count was recorded for this clone. The chain links TRBV27 to TRBJ2-1, with 8 bases lining up with TRBD1. The V gene end was trimmed by 5 bases and the J gene end by 7 bases; junction bases not matched to a gene: 13. The CDR3 has 16 residues. Germline V gene lookup returns CDR1 MNHEY and CDR2 SMNVEV (reference sequence). CDR3 region: CASSKGTGQILNEQFF. For the CDR3, the DNA is TGTGCCAGCAGTAAAGGGACAGGCCAAATTCTAAATGAGCAGTTCTTC.